This TCR beta chain is drawn from a study of healthy donors' naive CD4 and CD8 T cells. The study, taken as a whole, reports: The study did not address homeostatic proliferation effects in naive T cells. Most V and J genes were reportedly biased between naive CD4+ and CD8+ cells. About an eighth of CD4/CD8 propensity variance appeared explained by V, J and CDR3 charge.

A linear amplification protocol produced the TCR libraries from about 450 ng of total RNA. Using its own MiXCR run on the reads, TCRdb lists one record per CDR3 protein. The sample records about 180,000 distinct CDR3 sequences, over 60% being singletons. CD4+CD8-CD45RO-CD45RA+ cells were naive CD4+; CD8+CD4-CD45RA+CD27bright cells were naive CD8+. Germline CDR1 reads SQVTM; CDR2 reads ANQGSEA. With 6 bases clipped from V and 5 bases from J, the junction kept 4 bases outside the gene matches. CDR3 size: 12 residues. To note about this clonotype: Antigen specificity is unknown.

The TCR sequence derives from a pool of human donors in good health; the sample pools cells from several healthy donors. The V gene is TRBV29-1, the J gene TRBJ1-1; 9 bases align to TRBD1. Source material: naive CD4+ and CD8+ T cells sorted from blood, pooled from several donors. The CDR3 sequence is CSVDRGGTEAFF. The CDR3 DNA follows: TGCAGCGTGGACAGGGGTGGGACTGAAGCTTTCTTT.